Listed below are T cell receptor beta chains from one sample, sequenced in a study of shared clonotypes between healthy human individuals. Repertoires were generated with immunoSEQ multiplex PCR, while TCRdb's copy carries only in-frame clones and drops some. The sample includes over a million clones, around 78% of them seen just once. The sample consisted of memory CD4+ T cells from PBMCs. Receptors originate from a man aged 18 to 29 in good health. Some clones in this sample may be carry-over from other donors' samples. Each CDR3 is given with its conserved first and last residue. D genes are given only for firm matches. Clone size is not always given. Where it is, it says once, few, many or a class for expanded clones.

CDR3 DNA: TGTGCCAGCAGAAGGCCCGGGGCCCTCTACGAGCAGTACTTC
CDR3 protein: CASRRPGALYEQYF
J gene: TRBJ2-7
clone size: .
D gene: .
V gene: TRBV11-1

CDR3 DNA: TGTGCCAGCAGTTTAGTAGGTGGGATGAAGGGCTACACCTTC
CDR3 protein: CASSLVGGMKGYTF
J gene: TRBJ1-2
clone size: .
D gene: .
V gene: TRBV28

CDR3 DNA: TGTGCCAGCAGCTTCAGAGGGAACGCTGAAGCTTTCTTT
CDR3 protein: CASSFRGNAEAFF
J gene: TRBJ1-1
clone size: .
D gene: .
V gene: TRBV5-6

CDR3 DNA: TGTGCCAGCAGGGTAGCGGGAGAGACTGGCAATGAGCAGTTCTTC
CDR3 protein: CASRVAGETGNEQFF
J gene: TRBJ2-1
clone size: once
D gene: TRBD2
V gene: TRBV7-3

CDR3 DNA: TGTGCCAGCAGCTTACAACCAGGGGGAGGCTACAATGAGCAGTTCTTC
CDR3 protein: CASSLQPGGGYNEQFF
J gene: TRBJ2-1
clone size: few
D gene: .
V gene: TRBV7-2

CDR3 DNA: TGTGCCAGCAGCGCGGCCCCCGGGACTAGCGGGATACAAGAGACCCAGTACTTC
CDR3 protein: CASSAAPGTSGIQETQYF
J gene: TRBJ2-5
clone size: .
D gene: TRBD2
V gene: TRBV7-2

CDR3 DNA: TGCGCCAGCAGCTTGGGGGCAGGTTACACCGGGGAGCTGTTTTTT
CDR3 protein: CASSLGAGYTGELFF
J gene: TRBJ2-2
clone size: many
D gene: .
V gene: TRBV5-1

CDR3 DNA: TGTGCCAGCACCCTGGACAGAATGAACACTGAAGCTTTCTTT
CDR3 protein: CASTLDRMNTEAFF
J gene: TRBJ1-1
clone size: .
D gene: .
V gene: TRBV6-5

CDR3 DNA: TGTGCCAGCAGTTGGACAGGGTCTGACACCGGGGAGCTGTTTTTT
CDR3 protein: CASSWTGSDTGELFF
J gene: TRBJ2-2
clone size: .
D gene: TRBD1
V gene: TRBV6-5

CDR3 DNA: TGTGCCAGCAGTTCCGGGACTAGTAGAGATACGCAGTATTTT
CDR3 protein: CASSSGTSRDTQYF
J gene: TRBJ2-3
clone size: few
D gene: TRBD2
V gene: TRBV7-6

CDR3 DNA: TGTGCCAGCAGTGAAGGCAGGGGGCTATGGGGTGGCTACACCTTC
CDR3 protein: CASSEGRGLWGGYTF
J gene: TRBJ1-2
clone size: .
D gene: TRBD1
V gene: TRBV6-1

CDR3 DNA: TGTGCCAGCAGCCCCCAGGGGCGGGGAGATCAGCCCCAGCATTTT
CDR3 protein: CASSPQGRGDQPQHF
J gene: TRBJ1-5
clone size: .
D gene: .
V gene: TRBV28

CDR3 DNA: TGTGCCAGCAGCTCTAGCGGGAGGGCCCCAGATACGCAGTATTTT
CDR3 protein: CASSSSGRAPDTQYF
J gene: TRBJ2-3
clone size: .
D gene: TRBD2
V gene: TRBV9

CDR3 DNA: TGCGCCCGAGGAGGGGACCAGCCCCAGCATTTT
CDR3 protein: CARGGDQPQHF
J gene: TRBJ1-5
clone size: .
D gene: .
V gene: TRBV23-1

CDR3 DNA: TGCAGCGGTCGCGGGGACAGTGGCTACACCTTC
CDR3 protein: CSGRGDSGYTF
J gene: TRBJ1-2
clone size: .
D gene: TRBD1
V gene: TRBV29-1

CDR3 DNA: TGTGCCAGCAGTTTATCTGGCAGGGCCTCGGGGGGCTACACCTTC
CDR3 protein: CASSLSGRASGGYTF
J gene: TRBJ1-2
clone size: .
D gene: .
V gene: TRBV28

CDR3 DNA: TGCGCCAGCAGCTTGGGTGGGACAGCCAACTACGAGCAGTACTTC
CDR3 protein: CASSLGGTANYEQYF
J gene: TRBJ2-7
clone size: .
D gene: TRBD1
V gene: TRBV5-1

CDR3 DNA: TGTGCCAGCAGGGAGCTAATTGGGACTGAAGCTTTCTTT
CDR3 protein: CASRELIGTEAFF
J gene: TRBJ1-1
clone size: .
D gene: .
V gene: TRBV6-1

CDR3 DNA: TGTGCCAGCAGCTGGGACCATGGGAATGAAAAACTGTTTTTT
CDR3 protein: CASSWDHGNEKLFF
J gene: TRBJ1-4
clone size: .
D gene: .
V gene: TRBV28

CDR3 DNA: TGTGCCAGTAGGAGGGGACTAGCGCAAAACATTCAGTACTTC
CDR3 protein: CASRRGLAQNIQYF
J gene: TRBJ2-4
clone size: .
D gene: TRBD2
V gene: TRBV19

CDR3 DNA: TGTGCCAGCTCACCCTCCTCCGGACAGGACATCTATGGCTACACCTTC
CDR3 protein: CASSPSSGQDIYGYTF
J gene: TRBJ1-2
clone size: .
D gene: TRBD1
V gene: TRBV18

CDR3 DNA: TGTGCCAGCAGCTTAGTGCTTGGTGGGGACTATGGCTACACCTTC
CDR3 protein: CASSLVLGGDYGYTF
J gene: TRBJ1-2
clone size: .
D gene: .
V gene: TRBV7-2

CDR3 DNA: TGTGCCAGCAGGATCGCGGGGGGTACAGGGAACACCGGGGAGCTGTTTTTT
CDR3 protein: CASRIAGGTGNTGELFF
J gene: TRBJ2-2
clone size: many
D gene: TRBD2
V gene: TRBV7-2

CDR3 DNA: TGTGCCAGCAGCGTGGGACTAGCGGAGCACAATGAGCAGTTCTTC
CDR3 protein: CASSVGLAEHNEQFF
J gene: TRBJ2-1
clone size: .
D gene: TRBD2
V gene: TRBV11-2

CDR3 DNA: TGTGCCAGCAGCTTCATGGGGTTTGGGGCCAACGTCCTGACTTTC
CDR3 protein: CASSFMGFGANVLTF
J gene: TRBJ2-6
clone size: .
D gene: .
V gene: TRBV7-2

CDR3 DNA: TGTGCCAGCAGCCCGAGGGGGGGGGCCCTCTACGAGCAGTACTTC
CDR3 protein: CASSPRGGALYEQYF
J gene: TRBJ2-7
clone size: .
D gene: .
V gene: TRBV27

CDR3 DNA: TGTGCCAGCAGCCCCGGACAGGGAGGGACAGATACGCAGTATTTT
CDR3 protein: CASSPGQGGTDTQYF
J gene: TRBJ2-3
clone size: .
D gene: .
V gene: TRBV28

CDR3 DNA: TGTGCCAGCAGCTTTGGGAGGGAAGAGACCCAGTACTTC
CDR3 protein: CASSFGREETQYF
J gene: TRBJ2-5
clone size: few
D gene: TRBD2
V gene: TRBV7-3

CDR3 DNA: TGTGCCAGTAGTACACGAACAGGGAACTACGAGCAGTACTTC
CDR3 protein: CASSTRTGNYEQYF
J gene: TRBJ2-7
clone size: .
D gene: .
V gene: TRBV19

CDR3 DNA: TGTGCCAGCAGTTTATCTGACGGGACTGCTGGCAAGCAGTACTTC
CDR3 protein: CASSLSDGTAGKQYF
J gene: TRBJ2-7
clone size: once
D gene: .
V gene: TRBV28

CDR3 DNA: TGTGCCAGCAGCGAGGACAGGGGGCGTTGGACTGAAGCTTTCTTT
CDR3 protein: CASSEDRGRWTEAFF
J gene: TRBJ1-1
clone size: few
D gene: TRBD1
V gene: TRBV2

CDR3 DNA: TGTGCCAGCAGCTTAGTAACGGGAACTAATCAGCCCCAGCATTTT
CDR3 protein: CASSLVTGTNQPQHF
J gene: TRBJ1-5
clone size: few
D gene: .
V gene: TRBV7-2

CDR3 DNA: TGTGCCAGCAGAGCTACAGGGGTTACTGAAGCTTTCTTT
CDR3 protein: CASRATGVTEAFF
J gene: TRBJ1-1
clone size: medium-sized
D gene: TRBD1
V gene: TRBV2

CDR3 DNA: TGTGCCAGCAGCTTGGTGTCCGCCGGGGAGCTGTTTTTT
CDR3 protein: CASSLVSAGELFF
J gene: TRBJ2-2
clone size: .
D gene: .
V gene: TRBV5-6

CDR3 DNA: TGCGCCAGCAGCTCAAGGACTAGCGGGAACAATGAGCAGTTCTTC
CDR3 protein: CASSSRTSGNNEQFF
J gene: TRBJ2-1
clone size: .
D gene: TRBD2
V gene: TRBV5-1

CDR3 DNA: TGTGCCAGCTCACCGGAGGACGGGAAATTCTATGGCTACACCTTC
CDR3 protein: CASSPEDGKFYGYTF
J gene: TRBJ1-2
clone size: .
D gene: .
V gene: TRBV18

CDR3 DNA: TGTGCCAGCAGCCTCCGGGACAGAGACAATGAGCAGTTCTTC
CDR3 protein: CASSLRDRDNEQFF
J gene: TRBJ2-1
clone size: .
D gene: TRBD1
V gene: TRBV7-3

CDR3 DNA: TGCGCCAGCAGCTTCAGCTCCGGGCCAACCTACGAGCAGTACTTC
CDR3 protein: CASSFSSGPTYEQYF
J gene: TRBJ2-7
clone size: .
D gene: .
V gene: TRBV5-1

CDR3 DNA: TGTGCCAGCAGCGACGACAGGGGGGTGTCTCAGTACTTC
CDR3 protein: CASSDDRGVSQYF
J gene: TRBJ2-4
clone size: .
D gene: TRBD1
V gene: TRBV7-3

CDR3 DNA: TGTGCCAGCAGTCGACGGCGGCCCCATCAGCCCCAGCATTTT
CDR3 protein: CASSRRRPHQPQHF
J gene: TRBJ1-5
clone size: .
D gene: .
V gene: TRBV28

CDR3 DNA: TGTGCCAGCAGCTTAGACAGGGTTGGAGAGACCCAGTACTTC
CDR3 protein: CASSLDRVGETQYF
J gene: TRBJ2-5
clone size: .
D gene: TRBD1
V gene: TRBV28

CDR3 DNA: TGTGCCAGCAGCTTTCTTACGAACACTGAAGCTTTCTTT
CDR3 protein: CASSFLTNTEAFF
J gene: TRBJ1-1
clone size: .
D gene: .
V gene: TRBV7-2

CDR3 DNA: TGTGCCACCTACGGGACAGGGGGGAATCAGCCCCAGCATTTT
CDR3 protein: CATYGTGGNQPQHF
J gene: TRBJ1-5
clone size: .
D gene: TRBD1
V gene: TRBV28

CDR3 DNA: TGCATTCTGGACAGGGGCCACGAGCAGTACTTC
CDR3 protein: CILDRGHEQYF
J gene: TRBJ2-7
clone size: few
D gene: TRBD1
V gene: TRBV20-1

CDR3 DNA: TGTGCCAGCAGCGTAGATGGACTAGCGGGAACTGAGCAGTTCTTC
CDR3 protein: CASSVDGLAGTEQFF
J gene: TRBJ2-1
clone size: .
D gene: TRBD2
V gene: TRBV9

CDR3 DNA: TGTGCCAGCTCACAGGGAACTAATGAAAAACTGTTTTTT
CDR3 protein: CASSQGTNEKLFF
J gene: TRBJ1-4
clone size: .
D gene: .
V gene: TRBV18

CDR3 DNA: TGTGCCAGCAGCTTGGGGGAGGGACTAGCGGAATACGAGCAGTACTTC
CDR3 protein: CASSLGEGLAEYEQYF
J gene: TRBJ2-7
clone size: medium-sized
D gene: TRBD2
V gene: TRBV5-4

CDR3 DNA: TGTGCCAGCAGTCCCGACAGCAATCAGCCCCAGCATTTT
CDR3 protein: CASSPDSNQPQHF
J gene: TRBJ1-5
clone size: .
D gene: .
V gene: TRBV27

CDR3 DNA: TGTGCCAGCAGCGTGAGGGCAATGAACACTGAAGCTTTCTTT
CDR3 protein: CASSVRAMNTEAFF
J gene: TRBJ1-1
clone size: few
D gene: .
V gene: TRBV9

CDR3 DNA: TGTGCCAGCAGTTTTGGGGCCGATCAGCCCCAGCATTTT
CDR3 protein: CASSFGADQPQHF
J gene: TRBJ1-5
clone size: .
D gene: .
V gene: TRBV25-1

CDR3 DNA: TGTGCCAGCACCCTGAGACAGGTCCAAGAGACCCAGTACTTC
CDR3 protein: CASTLRQVQETQYF
J gene: TRBJ2-5
clone size: .
D gene: .
V gene: TRBV28

CDR3 DNA: TGTGCCAGCAGCCTTGGTAGGACTAGCGGGCTGTACAATGAGCAGTTCTTC
CDR3 protein: CASSLGRTSGLYNEQFF
J gene: TRBJ2-1
clone size: .
D gene: TRBD2
V gene: TRBV11-2

CDR3 DNA: TGTGCCAGCACCGGGGCGGGGTACGAGCAGTACTTC
CDR3 protein: CASTGAGYEQYF
J gene: TRBJ2-7
clone size: .
D gene: .
V gene: TRBV28